These T cell receptor beta chains were read from a single sample in a study of blood T cell repertoires in COVID-19. The assay was immunoSEQ multiplex PCR, and TCRdb's table has in-frame clones only and misses some. The sample has fewer than 70,000 clones; about nine tenths are singletons. What was sequenced was peripheral blood. Source of these receptors: a woman older than 75 with active COVID-19. The CDR3 runs from the conserved cysteine through the conserved F or W. Each record gives: D gene, V gene, J gene, clone size, CDR3 protein, CDR3 DNA. D genes are given only for firm matches. The size entry is marked missing in some rows and otherwise reads once, few, many or a size class.

>NA|TRBV10-3|TRBJ1-2|NA
CAISESRGHSNYGYTF
TGTGCCATCAGTGAGTCGAGGGGACACTCAAACTATGGCTACACCTTC
>TRBD1|TRBV19|TRBJ2-3|NA
CASSISTGGRTDTQYF
TGTGCCAGTAGTATATCCACAGGGGGCAGGACAGATACGCAGTATTTT
>NA|TRBV19|TRBJ1-1|NA
CASSPSTANTEAFF
TGTGCCAGTAGTCCCTCGACAGCGAACACTGAAGCTTTCTTT
>TRBD2|TRBV6-2/TRBV6-3|TRBJ2-7|NA
CASSDPSGSYEQYF
TGTGCCAGCAGCGACCCTAGCGGGTCCTACGAGCAGTACTTC
>TRBD2|TRBV3-1/TRBV3-2|TRBJ2-2|NA
CASSQDLTSSGELFF
TGTGCCAGCAGCCAAGATCTGACTAGCTCCGGGGAGCTGTTTTTT
>NA|TRBV5-6|TRBJ1-1|NA
CASSLLAGGNTEAFF
TGTGCCAGCAGCTTGTTAGCAGGAGGGAACACTGAAGCTTTCTTT
>TRBD1|TRBV28|TRBJ2-2|few
CASSLGQGIMNTGELFF
TGTGCCAGCAGTCTCGGACAGGGTATAATGAACACCGGGGAGCTGTTTTTT
>NA|TRBV28|TRBJ2-1|NA
CASSLSLGLPVRNEQFF
TGTGCCAGCAGTTTATCCCTCGGACTACCTGTTCGCAATGAGCAGTTCTTC
>TRBD1|TRBV5-6|TRBJ1-2|NA
CASSADRGSYGYTF
TGTGCCAGCAGCGCGGACAGGGGAAGCTATGGCTACACCTTC
>TRBD1|TRBV5-1|TRBJ2-5|NA
CASSLGQGGTQYF
TGCGCCAGCAGCTTGGGACAGGGGGGGACCCAGTACTTC
>TRBD2|TRBV5-1|TRBJ2-1|NA
CASSLELVSGNEQFF
TGCGCCAGCAGCTTGGAACTTGTTAGCGGGAATGAGCAGTTCTTC
>TRBD1|TRBV6-1|TRBJ1-2|NA
CASSENGQGSGGYTF
TGTGCCAGCAGTGAGAATGGACAGGGATCAGGAGGCTACACCTTC
>TRBD2|TRBV6-5|TRBJ2-3|NA
CASKSGGVSTDTQYF
TGTGCCAGTAAGAGCGGGGGGGTTAGCACAGATACGCAGTATTTT
>NA|TRBV27|TRBJ2-2|NA
CASSTGTITGELFF
TGTGCCAGCAGTACCGGGACAATCACCGGGGAGCTGTTTTTT
>NA|TRBV7-2|TRBJ2-5|NA
CASSLDSNQETQYF
TGTGCCAGCAGCCTGGACAGCAACCAAGAGACCCAGTACTTC
>TRBD1|TRBV10-3|TRBJ1-4|NA
CAISESSGTGREKLFF
TGTGCCATCAGTGAGAGCTCCGGGACAGGGAGAGAAAAACTGTTTTTT
>NA|TRBV7-9|TRBJ2-3|NA
CASSFLTQYSTDTQYF
TGTGCCAGCAGCTTCCTCACTCAATACAGCACAGATACGCAGTATTTT
>NA|TRBV7-8|TRBJ2-1|NA
CASSQERAQNNEQFF
TGTGCCAGCAGTCAAGAGAGGGCTCAGAACAATGAGCAGTTCTTC
>NA|TRBV3-1/TRBV3-2|TRBJ2-5|once
CASSLNTGFSQYF
TGTGCCAGCAGCCTTAATACAGGTTTTTCCCAGTACTTC
>NA|TRBV6-5|TRBJ2-3|NA
CASSSQGGGTDTQYF
TGTGCCAGCAGTTCACAGGGGGGGGGCACAGATACGCAGTATTTT
>NA|TRBV2|TRBJ2-1|NA
CASSVNYEQFF
TGTGCCAGCAGTGTCAACTATGAGCAGTTCTTC
>TRBD1|TRBV5-4|TRBJ2-2|NA
CASSSGQGAIGTGELFF
TGTGCCAGCAGCTCCGGACAGGGGGCGATAGGCACCGGGGAGCTGTTTTTT
>NA|TRBV2|TRBJ1-3|once
CASTGQTSGNTIYF
TGTGCCAGCACAGGACAGACCTCTGGAAACACCATATATTTT
>NA|TRBV12-2|TRBJ2-3|NA
CASRFQAGGRIVFTDTQYF
TGTGCAAGTCGCTTTCAAGCGGGAGGGCGTATCGTATTCACAGATACGCAGTATTTT
>NA|TRBV7-2|TRBJ2-3|once
CASSSRTGTDTQYF
TGTGCCAGCAGCTCCCGGACAGGCACAGATACGCAGTATTTT
>NA|TRBV25-1|TRBJ1-1|once
CASSEQGPFAEAFF
TGTGCCAGCAGTGAACAGGGTCCGTTCGCTGAAGCTTTCTTT
>TRBD1|TRBV5-5|TRBJ2-1|NA
CASSLRGSILQGVGEQFF
TGTGCCAGCAGCTTGAGGGGTTCCATCTTACAGGGGGTGGGTGAGCAGTTCTTC
>NA|TRBV4-1|TRBJ1-5|once
CASSQDGHQPQHF
TGCGCCAGCAGCCAAGATGGGCATCAGCCCCAGCATTTT
>TRBD1|TRBV15|TRBJ1-5|NA
CATSRDLTGDSNQPQHF
TGTGCCACCAGCAGAGATCTCACAGGGGATAGCAATCAGCCCCAGCATTTT
>NA|TRBV3-1/TRBV3-2|TRBJ1-1|NA
CASRPLQGGLNTEAFF
TGTGCCAGCAGACCTTTACAGGGAGGGTTGAACACTGAAGCTTTCTTT
>TRBD2|TRBV15|TRBJ2-5|NA
CATSRFTSGKETQYF
TGTGCCACCAGCAGATTTACTAGCGGGAAAGAGACCCAGTACTTC
>TRBD2|TRBV20-1|TRBJ2-7|NA
CSATAGGLYYF
TGCAGTGCTACCGCGGGAGGGTTATATTACTTC
>NA|TRBV5-6|TRBJ2-3|NA
CASSLSGFGADTQYF
TGTGCCAGCAGCTTGAGCGGGTTCGGAGCAGATACGCAGTATTTT
>TRBD2|TRBV30|TRBJ2-7|NA
CAWSVGLAGTYEQYF
TGTGCCTGGAGTGTTGGACTAGCGGGAACCTACGAGCAGTACTTC
>NA|TRBV5-1|TRBJ2-3|NA
CASSPEGLTDTQYF
TGCGCCAGCAGCCCGGAGGGACTCACAGATACGCAGTATTTT
>NA|TRBV6-5|TRBJ2-6|NA
CASSLSGANVLTF
TGTGCCAGCAGCCTCTCTGGGGCCAACGTCCTGACTTTC
>NA|TRBV19|TRBJ1-5|NA
CASSTGQVNQPQHF
TGTGCCAGTAGTACGGGACAAGTTAATCAGCCCCAGCATTTT
>NA|TRBV3-1/TRBV3-2|TRBJ2-5|NA
CASSQEYTGVETQYF
TGTGCCAGCAGCCAAGAATATACAGGTGTAGAGACCCAGTACTTC
>TRBD2|TRBV6-5|TRBJ2-5|NA
CASSLSGEQETQYF
TGTGCCAGCAGCCTTAGCGGGGAACAAGAGACCCAGTACTTC
>NA|TRBV9|TRBJ2-3|NA
CASSVGTGMGTDTQYF
TGTGCCAGCAGCGTAGGTACAGGGATGGGAACAGATACGCAGTATTTT
>NA|TRBV11-3|TRBJ2-3|NA
CASSLRRGSTDTQYF
TGTGCCAGCAGCTTACGCAGGGGTAGCACAGATACGCAGTATTTT
>NA|TRBV28|TRBJ1-2|NA
CASSPPGKKKGGGYTF
TGTGCCAGCAGTCCTCCGGGAAAGAAGAAGGGAGGTGGCTACACCTTC
>NA|TRBV11-2|TRBJ1-1|NA
CASCPRGRGTEAFF
TGTGCCAGCTGCCCTAGGGGGAGGGGCACTGAAGCTTTCTTT
>NA|TRBV29-1|TRBJ1-1|NA
CSGGEQGNTEAFF
TGCAGCGGTGGGGAACAGGGGAACACTGAAGCTTTCTTT
>NA|TRBV29-1|TRBJ2-5|NA
CSVEASARETQYF
TGCAGCGTTGAAGCCAGCGCCCGTGAGACCCAGTACTTC
>TRBD1|TRBV18|TRBJ1-1|NA
CASSPPPGQGVPFF
TGTGCCAGCTCACCACCTCCGGGACAGGGGGTACCTTTCTTT
>NA|TRBV5-1|TRBJ2-3|NA
CASSPGSLGTDTQYF
TGCGCCAGCAGCCCGGGGTCTCTGGGCACAGATACGCAGTATTTT
>NA|TRBV9|TRBJ1-2|NA
CASSVEGVGGYTF
TGTGCCAGCAGCGTAGAGGGGGTAGGTGGCTACACCTTC
>NA|TRBV11-2|TRBJ2-7|NA
CASSLAASEPTYEQYF
TGTGCCAGCAGCTTAGCTGCTAGCGAGCCTACCTACGAGCAGTACTTC
>NA|TRBV5-1|TRBJ1-6|NA
CASSLDGLNSPLHF
TGCGCCAGCAGCTTGGACGGACTAAATTCACCCCTCCACTTT
>TRBD1|TRBV18|TRBJ2-3|NA
CASSLRDRTTDTQYF
TGTGCCAGCTCCCTCCGGGACAGAACAACAGATACGCAGTATTTT
>TRBD1|TRBV7-2|TRBJ1-1|few
CASSSQTTGMNTEAFF
TGTGCCAGCAGCTCCCAGACGACAGGGATGAACACTGAAGCTTTCTTT